This T cell receptor (beta chain) came from a study of glioma-infiltrating T cells. Trimming stripped 0 bases from V and 0 bases from J, with 9 bases between. CDR3 length equals 16 residues. CDR1 and CDR2 (germline): SGHDN, FVKESK. Using RNA template, CDR3s of TCR alpha and beta were amplified with iRepertoire arm-PCR. Tissue mRNA or PBMC total RNA, about 90-400 ng, went into one-step reverse transcription and amplification. TCRdb re-analysed the multiplex PCR reads in MiXCR, keeping a single row per CDR3 protein. Among 150,000 to 200,000 distinct CDR3 sequences listed, around 45% were seen once. Broader study findings: Gliomas, especially low-grade, showed above-expected tissue-blood divergence; non-neoplastic patients showed below. Only very few CDR3 sequences appeared in both tissue and blood.

This clonotype was found a few times. Its antigen is unknown. The TCR comes from a human donor with low-grade glioma or glioblastoma, undergoing nonglioma brain surgery, or in good health (not recorded which). Sequenced: glioma tissue, nonneoplastic brain tissue, or PBMCs (not recorded which). The V call is TRBV14, the J call TRBJ2-1; no firm D call. CDR3 region: CASSQDASSSYNEQFF. The CDR3 DNA reads as TGTGCCAGCAGCCAAGACGCGTCTAGCTCCTACAATGAGCAGTTCTTC.